This TCR beta chain was obtained from a study of long-term antiretroviral therapy in people with HIV. Findings of the study overall: HIV repertoires showed narrower CDR3 length ranges than controls. Post-ART, diversity grew, though it stayed under transplant donor control levels.

Sequencing relied on immunoSEQ assay v3.0, run at survey level. Per-sample targets for sequencing were roughly 35,000-50,000 T-cell genomes. Clones were read by immunoSEQ multiplex PCR, and TCRdb kept only the in-frame ones, dropping some. Among about 35,000 clones listed, approximately 80% were seen once. Concerning this clone: What it recognizes is unknown.

People in the study who had HIV all got their treatment in the United States. Specimen: unsorted PBMCs, collected 0.3 years after starting antiretroviral therapy. This sequence originates from a man aged 18 to 29 with HIV.

The CDR3 DNA is TGCGCCAGCAGCACCGGGACAGGGGGCTCGTACTATGGCTACACCTTC. It codes for CASSTGTGGSYYGYTF. V usage is TRBV5-1 and J usage is TRBJ1-2, with 12 nucleotides matching TRBD1. J lost 3 bases, V lost 4 bases, and 7 bases had no gene match. The CDR3 runs 16 residues. Germline assignment: CDR1 SGHRS and CDR2 YFSETQ.